The 7 T cell receptor beta chains below come from one sample, sequenced in a study of T cell repertoires in cytomegalovirus infection. Using its own MiXCR run on the reads, TCRdb lists one record per CDR3 protein. The table has fewer than 300,000 distinct CDR3 sequences, roughly 23% seen once. The sample comprised PBMCs. These TCRs come from a human donor in good health (CMV status not recorded). Some clones in this sample may be carry-over from other donors' samples.

This clonotype was seen repeatedly, ten times or more. The chain has TRBV7-2 and TRBJ2-2, with D uncertain. CDR3 size: 14 residues. V dropped 3 bases and J dropped 4 bases, with 9 bases sitting between them. Germline CDR1 reads SGHTA; CDR2 reads FQGNSA. DNA for the CDR3: TGTGCCAGCAGCTTTGGGGTGGCCACCGGGGAGCTGTTTTTT. It yields the protein CASSFGVATGELFF.

This clonotype was counted ten times or more. The CDR3 spells CASSSQGGLAPNEQFF. CDR3 nucleotide sequence: TGTGCCAGCAGCTCCCAGGGGGGACTAGCGCCGAATGAGCAGTTCTTC. This chain uses TRBV7-2 with TRBJ2-1; 10 nucleotides agree with TRBD2. The CDR3 length is 16 residues. With 4 bases clipped from V and 7 bases from J, the junction kept 10 bases outside the gene matches. Germline assignment: CDR1 SGHTA and CDR2 FQGNSA.

This clonotype was counted a few times. The chain recombines TRBV12-3 or TRBV12-4 with TRBJ1-1; D is ambiguous. This CDR3 contains 13 residues. Trimming stripped 3 bases from V and 3 bases from J, with 8 bases between. The chain's CDR3 is CASSFGVYTEAFF. Written as DNA, the CDR3 is TGTGCCAGCAGTTTTGGGGTATACACTGAAGCTTTCTTT.

The chain has TRBV5-1 and TRBJ1-1; D is unresolved. This CDR3 is built from 14 residues. Per germline, CDR1 SGHRS and CDR2 YFSETQ. V was clipped by 1 base and J by 1 base, with 8 bases between them. The CDR3 bases are TGCGCCAGCAGCTTGTGGGGTACGAACACTGAAGCTTTCTTT. It yields the protein CASSLWGTNTEAFF. Full variable domain (remainder filled in from reference TRBV5-1 and TRBJ1-1): KAGVTQTPRYLIKTRGQQVTLSCSPISGHRSVSWYQQTPGQGLQFLFEYFSETQRNKGNFPGRFSGRQFSNSRSEMNVSTLELGDSALYLCASSLWGTNTEAFFGQGTRLTVV.

The chain couples TRBV20-1 to TRBJ2-2; TRBD2 matches at 12 bases. Germline loops: CDR1 DFQATT, CDR2 SNEGSKA (reference sequence). This CDR3 spans 14 amino acids. V lost 7 bases, J lost 7 bases, and 7 bases stayed unmatched. The CDR3 loop is CSVRLAGAFGELFF. The DNA of the CDR3 is TGCAGTGTCCGACTAGCGGGGGCATTCGGGGAGCTGTTTTTT.

This clonotype was recorded many times. The chain recombines TRBV7-2 with TRBJ2-1; D perhaps matches TRBD2 (7 bases). Trimming stripped 4 bases from V and 2 bases from J, with 15 bases between. CDR3 length equals 16 residues. The germline V gene encodes CDR1 SGHTA and CDR2 FQGNSA. This CDR3 is CASSSRGGGTYNEQFF. CDR3 DNA: TGTGCCAGCAGCTCCCGAGGGGGGGGGACCTACAATGAGCAGTTCTTC. Full variable domain (missing parts from reference TRBV7-2 and TRBJ2-1): GAGVSQSPSNKVTEKGKDVELRCDPISGHTALYWYRQSLGQGLEFLIYFQGNSAPDKSGLPSDRFSAERTGGSVSTLTIQRTQQEDSAVYLCASSSRGGGTYNEQFFGPGTRLTVL.

This clonotype was seen more than once but under ten times. In DNA form, the CDR3 reads TGCAGCGTCAATCAAAGGCAGGACACTGAAGCTTTCTTT. Its protein product is CSVNQRQDTEAFF. The chain links TRBV29-1 to TRBJ1-1; D gene uncertain. Trimming pared 6 bases from V and 3 bases from J, leaving 14 bases between. This CDR3 contains 13 residues. Germline CDR1 and CDR2: SQVTM and ANQGSEA.